This entry features one T cell receptor beta chain sequence. The target of this receptor is not known. No much larger clone exists at a distance of one base, and base qualities are not known. The CDR3 contains 14 residues, cysteine and phenylalanine counted. The sequence is cut down to CDR3 DNA, 42 bases in frame from base 1. Trimming takes 4 bases from V and 6 bases from J, and the germline ends sit 13 bases apart. CDR1 is given as SGHVS and CDR2 as FQNEAQ, both from the germline V gene. Separate from the approximately 690-subject first cohort, the validation cohort of about 110 subjects was the group to which the donors belonged. Libraries were built with the immunoSEQ multiplex PCR assay. The authors' analysis ran thus. A statistical classification framework was built for diagnosing cytomegalovirus status from the catalog of TCR beta chain sequences. The table was pulled from immuneACCESS by TCRdb, which kept in-frame rearrangements only. Such tables lose some clones; where checked, under half of the loss comes from unresolved V genes, and the rest has no known cause. That table furnishes V, J and clone size, whereas the DNA furnished D and trimming. The sample table records under 75,000 clones; 95% to 98% of these occur just once. The ten largest clonotypes hold 1.5% to 2% of the sample.

The data stem from a study of cytomegalovirus exposure and HLA in healthy donors (dated by TCRdb to the late 2010s). Context from the whole study: The 650 to 750 repertoires of the first cohort and the approximately 130 validation repertoires were produced on the same platform, according to a later analysis. The aim of the study was to test whether cataloging public T cell receptors could identify signatures of past pathogen exposure. Along with the roughly 670-subject first cohort, a separate validation cohort of over a hundred different subjects was used. High-throughput TCR immunosequencing, statistical association of individual TCRs with disease status, and machine learning were combined to predict cytomegalovirus infection status.

Paper-wide results and their limitations: Subsequent analysis determined that TCRs grouped into clusters in the first cohort also showed a tendency toward co-occurrence across the 120 or so validation repertoires, and 90% to 95% of cluster scores exceeded 0. In the study, 150 to 200 TCR beta chains were listed as associated with cytomegalovirus. In vitro tests confirmed that a few of the cytomegalovirus-associated TCR beta chains recognize cytomegalovirus antigens. Cytomegalovirus status was reported to be diagnosed by the classifier with high specificity and sensitivity in both the original and validation cohorts. According to the authors, the approach could potentially be generalized to other disease states and immunological phenotypes. Across donors, most TCR sequences were observed very rarely, whereas some public TCRs were present in many individuals. The validation cohort had no HLA typing available for a later analysis, so co-occurrence within that cohort was assessed over all 120 or so repertoires.

The sequenced material came from PBMCs. The chain uses TRBV7-8 and TRBJ2-1; matching of 5 bases hints at TRBD2 as the D gene. This clonotype was sampled from a woman aged 18-29 years in good health and CMV-seropositive. Here is the DNA: TGTGCCAGCAGCTCACTAGTGGGGAGCAATGAGCAGTTCTTC. Protein translation: CASSSLVGSNEQFF.